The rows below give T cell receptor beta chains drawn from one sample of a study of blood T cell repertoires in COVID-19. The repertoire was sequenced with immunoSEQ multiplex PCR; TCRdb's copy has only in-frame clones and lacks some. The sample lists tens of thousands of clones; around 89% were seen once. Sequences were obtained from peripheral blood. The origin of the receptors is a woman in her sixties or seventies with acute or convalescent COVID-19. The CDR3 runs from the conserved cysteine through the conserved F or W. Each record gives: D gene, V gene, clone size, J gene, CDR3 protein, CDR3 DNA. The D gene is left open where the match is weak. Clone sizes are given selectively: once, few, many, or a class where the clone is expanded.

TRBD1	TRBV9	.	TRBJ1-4	CASSPGQGRSVTNEKLFF	TGTGCCAGCAGCCCGGGACAGGGGAGGTCGGTAACTAATGAAAAACTGTTTTTT
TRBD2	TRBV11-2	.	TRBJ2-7	CASSLVAGGLGEQYF	TGTGCCAGCAGCTTAGTTGCGGGGGGGCTGGGCGAGCAGTACTTC
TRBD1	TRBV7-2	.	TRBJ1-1	CASRTGGRDTEAFF	TGTGCCAGTCGCACAGGGGGTAGGGACACTGAAGCTTTCTTT
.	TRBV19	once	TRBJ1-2	CASSARGWGYTF	TGTGCCAGTAGTGCCCGGGGGTGGGGCTACACCTTC
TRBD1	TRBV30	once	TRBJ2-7	CAWRWMGQSYEQYF	TGTGCCTGGAGGTGGATGGGACAGTCCTACGAGCAGTACTTC
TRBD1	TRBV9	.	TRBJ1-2	CASSVVEDRGNYGYTF	TGTGCCAGCAGCGTAGTTGAAGACAGGGGAAACTATGGCTACACCTTC
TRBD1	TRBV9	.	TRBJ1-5	CASSVEDRGHQPQHF	TGTGCCAGCAGCGTAGAAGACAGGGGTCATCAGCCCCAGCATTTT
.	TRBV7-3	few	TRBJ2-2	CASSHTPNGELFF	TGTGCCAGCAGCCACACCCCAAACGGGGAGCTGTTTTTT
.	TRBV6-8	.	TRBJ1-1	CASSYWEGGPMIDSTEAFF	TGTGCCAGCAGTTACTGGGAGGGGGGCCCTATGATCGATAGCACTGAAGCTTTCTTT
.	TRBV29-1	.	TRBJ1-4	CSVTGATNEKLFF	TGCAGCGTGACAGGTGCAACTAATGAAAAACTGTTTTTT
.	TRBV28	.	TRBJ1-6	CASKDISVNSPLHF	TGTGCCAGCAAAGATATATCGGTTAATTCACCCCTCCACTTT
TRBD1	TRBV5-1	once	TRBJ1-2	CASSPGQGGYTF	TGCGCCAGCAGCCCAGGACAGGGTGGCTACACCTTC
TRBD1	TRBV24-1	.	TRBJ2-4	CATSDTGDGNIQYF	TGTGCCACCAGTGATACAGGGGATGGAAACATTCAGTACTTC
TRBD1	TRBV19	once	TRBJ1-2	CASSEGQFNYGYTF	TGTGCCAGTAGTGAGGGACAGTTCAACTATGGCTACACCTTC
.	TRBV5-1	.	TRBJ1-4	CASSPGGGANEKLFF	TGCGCCAGCAGCCCTGGCGGGGGGGCTAATGAAAAACTGTTTTTT
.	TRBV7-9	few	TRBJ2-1	CASSLAGLGRGNEQFF	TGTGCCAGCAGCTTAGCGGGACTGGGTCGAGGCAATGAGCAGTTCTTC
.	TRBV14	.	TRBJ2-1	CASSQRLSRPSYNEQFF	TGTGCCAGCAGCCAACGGCTCTCCAGGCCTTCCTACAATGAGCAGTTCTTC
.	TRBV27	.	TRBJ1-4	CASSFVQGTNEKLFF	TGTGCCAGCAGTTTCGTACAGGGAACTAATGAAAAACTGTTTTTT
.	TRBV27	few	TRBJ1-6	CASKKGNRFNSPLHF	TGTGCCAGCAAGAAGGGTAACAGGTTTAATTCACCCCTCCACTTT
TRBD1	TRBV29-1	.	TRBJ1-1	CSVAQGYTEAFF	TGCAGCGTTGCACAGGGGTACACTGAAGCTTTCTTT
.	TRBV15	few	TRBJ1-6	CATSPWTVNSPLHF	TGTGCCACCAGCCCCTGGACAGTCAATTCACCCCTCCACTTT
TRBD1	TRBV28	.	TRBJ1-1	CASRGGQGVTEAFF	TGTGCCAGCAGGGGCGGACAGGGGGTGACTGAAGCTTTCTTT
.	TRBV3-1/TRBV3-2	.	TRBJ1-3	CASSQVSGNTIYF	TGTGCCAGCAGCCAAGTGTCGGGAAACACCATATATTTT
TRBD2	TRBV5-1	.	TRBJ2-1	CASSFEGLADNEQFF	TGCGCCAGCAGCTTCGAAGGACTAGCGGACAATGAGCAGTTCTTC
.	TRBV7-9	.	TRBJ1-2	CASSLEVGANYGYTF	TGTGCCAGCAGCTTAGAGGTCGGGGCTAACTATGGCTACACCTTC
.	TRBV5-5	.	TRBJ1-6	CASSPGRENSPLHF	TGTGCCAGCAGCCCGGGACGGGAGAATTCACCCCTCCACTTT